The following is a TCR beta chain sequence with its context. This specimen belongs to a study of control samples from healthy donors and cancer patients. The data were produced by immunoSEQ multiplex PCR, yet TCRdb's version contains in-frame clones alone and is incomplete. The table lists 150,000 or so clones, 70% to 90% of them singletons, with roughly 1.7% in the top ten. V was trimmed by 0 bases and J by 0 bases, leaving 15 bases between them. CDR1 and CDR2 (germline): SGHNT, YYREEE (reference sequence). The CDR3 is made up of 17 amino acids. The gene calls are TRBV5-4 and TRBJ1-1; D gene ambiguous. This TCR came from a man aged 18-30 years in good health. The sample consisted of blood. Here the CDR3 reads CASSLGGVGGLNTEAFF. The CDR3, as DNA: TGTGCCAGCAGCTTGGGTGGGGTGGGCGGATTGAACACTGAAGCTTTCTTT.